This T cell receptor (beta chain) emerged from a study of cytomegalovirus exposure and HLA in healthy donors (dated by TCRdb to between 2016 and 2019). With regard to the full study: According to an earlier analysis of 587 of the donors, about 179 million T cells yielded 117 million unique TCR beta sequences and about 280 Gb of sequence data. Roughly 300 gigabases of sequencing data and approximately 85 million unique TCR sequences were included in an early release covering about 700 HLA-typed donors. The genetic ancestry cluster associated with self-reported Caucasian donors included 70% to 85% of the roughly 380 genotyped donors. High-throughput TCR immunosequencing, statistical association of individual TCRs with disease status, and machine learning were combined to predict cytomegalovirus infection status. To decide whether each TCR beta V gene segment behaved as functional or pseudogenic, an earlier analysis of fewer than 750 of the donors relied on high-throughput TCR beta sequencing. The number of typed donors differed by locus: 629-630 for A, B, C, DRB1 and DQB1; roughly 510 for DQA1; 606 for DPA1; and about 450 for DPB1. The study aimed to test whether cataloging public T cell receptors could reveal signatures of past pathogen exposure. In the later analysis, no new phenotypic data were used to find candidate immune exposures; instead, reliance was placed on TCR beta sequences and their occurrence across donors. HLA typing included class I and class II loci at four-digit resolution. In a later analysis, previously published TCR beta repertoires from hundreds of donors were re-analyzed and high-resolution HLA genotyping was added so that TCR occurrence patterns could be studied. A separate validation cohort of 90 to 150 different subjects was used in addition to the 666-subject first cohort. The study used immunosequencing to profile the T cell repertoires of several hundred subjects and linked those repertoires to cytomegalovirus serostatus. Because of strong linkage in the cohort, a handful of DR-DQ haplotypes were treated as single units for association and clustering. A later genetic analysis used genome-wide SNP genotypes for about 60% of the roughly 700 donors, treating that subset as a discovery cohort. Among almost 400 genotyped donors of the cohort, an average of roughly 240,000 unique TCR beta nucleotide sequences were sequenced per donor, roughly 18% of them non-productive. Donor age, sex, ethnicity and CMV serostatus were collected together with the repertoire data. Every discovery cohort repertoire had been produced on one sequencing platform. General findings and caveats noted by the study authors: Sequencing depth was assumed to be roughly uniform across donors in the presence/absence analyses, though that assumption may not hold. A further reported finding was that TCR beta sequences accurately predicted the HLA-A and HLA-B alleles for most subjects in the first cohort. Across donors, most TCR sequences were observed very rarely, whereas some public TCRs were present in many individuals. The study listed around 160 TCR beta chains as associated with cytomegalovirus. In a later analysis, several top co-occurrence clusters were reported to appear linked to parvovirus B19, influenza, CMV and Epstein-Barr virus. At a false discovery rate of 0.05, a later analysis linked 16,951 TCR beta sequences to specific HLA alleles. In this cohort, only TCR beta chains were sequenced, and detectable features were limited by the absence of alpha or paired-chain data. Some IMGT-functional V segments, including TRBV6-2 and TRBV6-3, could not be distinguished by the 87-base-pair reads and were therefore excluded. Cytomegalovirus status was reported to be diagnosed by the classifier with high specificity and sensitivity in both the original and validation cohorts. In vitro tests confirmed that a few of the cytomegalovirus-associated TCR beta chains recognize cytomegalovirus antigens. Compared with the roughly 720-donor mean, donors in an Asian-associated ancestry cluster had fewer N-insertions in productive TCRs, according to a later genetic analysis. Because HLA typing was unavailable for some donors at each locus, only the typed subset was used in association tests. In a later analysis, most CMV-associated TCR beta chains were found to appear HLA-restricted, with HLA associations seemingly driven largely by CMV exposure. CMV serostatus was the only immune exposure information available for the cohort. A group of highly shared sequence variants was considered likely to be a technical artifact of the sequencing pipeline. In a later analysis, HLA-associated TCR beta chains showed more clonal expansion and lower generation probabilities than non-associated chains that were equally common. Assigning TCR associations to individual alleles was difficult when HLA alleles, especially DR and DQ, strongly co-occurred. Because counts were too low, about 18 rarely observed V segments, including chromosome 9 orphons, were left out of the earlier analysis of 587 of the donors. An earlier analysis of some 560 of the donors showed that most TCR beta V segments appeared in productive rearrangements either about 87% or about 30% of the time, which broadly matched IMGT annotations. V-gene and J-gene trimming of TCR beta chains was associated with a missense DCLRE1C variant in a later genetic analysis, and the association was replicated in an independent cohort. According to the authors, the approach could potentially be generalized to other disease states and immunological phenotypes. A later analysis found that TCR association rates varied across HLA loci, with DRB1 alleles showing the most associated TCRs and HLA-C alleles the fewest. Linkage disequilibrium might explain the correlated functional status among segregating V segments, but an unknown experimental factor could not be ruled out.

The cohort consisted of hundreds of healthy bone marrow donors. All cohort members were sampled while nominally healthy, although unrecorded immune exposures were likely present. The donor tested CMV seronegative, placing the donor among the 350 to 400 seronegative members of the cohort. Every donor gave a peripheral blood sample, and the peripheral blood mononuclear cells from that sample were used for TCR beta sequencing. Genomic DNA was extracted from the blood cell samples with the Qiagen DNeasy Blood Extraction Kit. Worth noting for this clone: What this receptor recognizes is not known. Per-base quality was not reported, and no clone a single base away is much larger than it.

Library method: the immunoSEQ multiplex PCR assay. For the multiplex PCR, a mixture combining 60 forward primers for TCR Vbeta segments and 13 reverse primers for TCR Jbeta segments was used. The CDR3 region of rearranged TCR beta genes was amplified from genomic DNA with a multiplex PCR assay. The amplified TCR beta libraries were sequenced on the Illumina HiSeq System as 87-base-pair reads. Per the authors' processing: A later analysis counted some 74 million unique TCR beta chains across the 500 to 850 repertoires, and some 11 million of these chains were shared by at least two donors. A nearest-neighbor algorithm error-corrected the raw reads and collapsed the reads into unique sequences, merging closely related sequences to remove PCR and sequencing errors. To assign V, D and J gene segments, CDR3 sequences were aligned to IMGT reference sequences. For a sequence to be retained, a match of at least six nucleotides to both a V gene segment and a J gene segment was required. Rearrangements were called productive when the CDR3 lacked stop codons and stayed in frame with V and J; all others were non-productive. Following IMGT convention, CDR3 was defined as the stretch from the second conserved V-encoded cysteine to the conserved J-encoded phenylalanine. In an earlier analysis of more than 550 of the donors, sequences lacking an unambiguous match to a single V gene segment were excluded. In an earlier analysis of roughly 600 of the donors, a V segment was called functional when productive rearrangements were above 56.7%, and segregating when the standard deviation between donors exceeded 5%. To diagnose cytomegalovirus status from the catalog of TCR beta chain sequences, a statistical classification framework was built. V and J gene assignment, in a later analysis, came from comparing TCR nucleotide sequences with IMGT/GENE-DB human TR gene sequences. In a later analysis, CDR3 sequences and most-parsimonious VDJ recombination scenarios were assigned using the TCRdist pipeline. In a later analysis, every TCR beta chain was defined by the combination of its CDR3 amino acid sequence and its V-gene family, and reads without a unique V-gene family were dropped. As a way to deal with suspected cross-contamination and a sequencing artifact, a later analysis dropped 500 to 700 nucleotide sequences that were highly shared and had low generation probability. In a later analysis, a clonal expansion index for each public chain was calculated from normalized within-repertoire ranks of inferred template counts. In a later analysis, generation probabilities were computed using a VDJ recombination model fitted to out-of-frame rearrangements, and the results were checked against IGoR. In a later analysis, hypergeometric tests were used to score TCR-TCR, TCR-HLA and TCR-CMV co-occurrence, with a repertoire-size bias correction applied to TCR pairs. In a later analysis, false discovery rates were estimated by permuting HLA or CMV assignments 20 times. In a later analysis, co-occurring TCRs were grouped using DBSCAN, with TCRdist sequence similarity added in when clustering inside HLA-allele-positive subsets. Co-occurrence clustering excluded repertoires with fewer than 30,000 or more than 120,000 public chains, plus five with anomalous nucleotide sharing. TCRdb holds this immuneACCESS table with in-frame rearrangements only. Some clones are missing; in checked studies, unresolved V genes explain under half, and the rest has no known cause. The D gene and trimming were derived from the DNA, and the V and J assignments and clone size from that table. The sample table contains 160,000 or so clones; only one count was recorded for around 79% of them. The ten largest account for roughly 0.76% of the sample.

Including cysteine and phenylalanine, the CDR3 has 11 amino acids. The read is trimmed to its CDR3 DNA, 33 bases read in frame from base 1. CDR1 and CDR2, per the germline V gene (reference sequence), are DFQATT and SNEGSKA. Trimming removed 3 bases from V and 9 bases from J, leaving 11 bases between the germline ends. The receptor's source is a woman aged 40 to 55 in good health and CMV-seronegative. The sequenced material came from PBMCs. The sequence is built from TRBV20-1 and TRBJ1-1; no D gene call is confident. The CDR3 amino acid sequence is: CSASTVLQAFF. The DNA is as follows: TGCAGTGCTAGTACGGTCTTACAAGCTTTCTTT.